What follows describes a single TCR beta chain. Its antigen target is currently unknown. Base qualities were left out, and no much larger clone turns up one base away. This sample is drawn from a study of cytomegalovirus exposure and HLA in healthy donors (dated by TCRdb to about 2017). Turning to the overall study: In an earlier analysis of under 600 of the donors, under 300 Gb of sequence data and some 100 million unique TCR beta sequences from about 180 million T cells were reported. About 300 gigabases of sequencing data and about 92 million unique TCR sequences made up an early release that covered about 640 HLA-typed donors. Among the roughly 430 genotyped donors, 81% belonged to the genetic ancestry cluster associated with self-reported Caucasian donors. The aim of the study was to test whether cataloging public T cell receptors could identify signatures of past pathogen exposure. The study profiled the T cell repertoires of more than 500 subjects by immunosequencing and related them to cytomegalovirus serostatus. Along with the 666-subject first cohort, a separate validation cohort of more than 90 different subjects was used. The study combined high-throughput TCR immunosequencing, statistical association of individual TCRs with disease status, and machine learning to predict cytomegalovirus infection status. A later analysis re-analyzed previously published TCR beta repertoires from 550 to 700 donors and added high-resolution HLA genotyping to study TCR occurrence patterns. In the later analysis, no new phenotypic data were used to find candidate immune exposures; instead, reliance was placed on TCR beta sequences and their occurrence across donors. An earlier analysis of some 600 of the donors applied high-throughput TCR beta sequencing to assess whether each TCR beta V gene segment acted as functional or pseudogenic. Donor age, sex, ethnicity and CMV serostatus were compiled alongside the repertoire data. A later genetic analysis took genome-wide SNP genotypes for 398 of the 666 donors and used that subset as a discovery cohort. All discovery cohort repertoires had been generated using a single sequencing platform. HLA typing covered class I and class II loci at four-digit resolution. Typing coverage differed by locus: A, B, C, DRB1 and DQB1 were typed in about 629-640 donors, DQA1 in roughly 500, DPA1 in some 570, and DPB1 in 472. Four to six DR-DQ haplotypes were handled as single units for association and clustering, since linkage in the cohort was strong. Among 398 genotyped donors of the cohort, an average of approximately 240,000 unique TCR beta nucleotide sequences were sequenced per donor, roughly a sixth of them non-productive.

The investigation overall reported the following: Some IMGT-functional V segments, including TRBV6-2 and TRBV6-3, could not be distinguished by the 87-base-pair reads and were therefore excluded. A later analysis found that HLA-associated TCR beta chains were more clonally expanded and had lower generation probabilities than equally common non-associated chains. A later analysis reported that several top co-occurrence clusters appeared linked to parvovirus B19, influenza, CMV and Epstein-Barr virus. V-gene and J-gene trimming of TCR beta chains was associated with a missense DCLRE1C variant in a later genetic analysis, and the association was replicated in an independent cohort. When HLA alleles, especially DR and DQ, strongly co-occurred, TCR associations were difficult to assign to individual alleles. A further reported finding was that TCR beta sequences accurately predicted the HLA-A and HLA-B alleles for most subjects in the first cohort. Most TCR sequences were observed very rarely across donors, whereas some public TCRs were present in many individuals. Most CMV-associated TCR beta chains appeared to be HLA-restricted in a later analysis, and the HLA associations seemed to be driven largely by CMV exposure. The earlier analysis of approximately 560 of the donors excluded roughly 17 rarely observed V segments, including chromosome 9 orphons, because counts were too low. According to a later analysis, TCR association rates differed among HLA loci, with DRB1 alleles showing the most associated TCRs and HLA-C alleles showing the fewest. At a false discovery rate of 0.05, a later analysis linked 16,951 TCR beta sequences to specific HLA alleles. Immune exposure information for the cohort was limited to CMV serostatus. It was suggested by the authors that the approach could potentially be generalized to other disease states and immunological phenotypes. Broadly in line with IMGT annotations, most TCR beta V segments showed up in productive rearrangements about 87% or about 30% of the time in an earlier analysis of 450 to 750 of the donors. The classifier was reported to diagnose cytomegalovirus status with high specificity and sensitivity in both the original and validation cohorts. A few of the identified cytomegalovirus-associated TCR beta chains were confirmed in vitro to be specific for cytomegalovirus antigens. A later genetic analysis reported fewer N-insertions in productive TCRs among donors in an Asian-associated ancestry cluster than the roughly 690-donor mean. A cluster of highly shared sequence variants was judged likely to be a technical artifact of the sequencing pipeline. Because some donors lacked HLA typing at each locus, the association tests relied only on the typed subset. Correlated functional status among segregating V segments might be attributable to linkage disequilibrium, but an unknown experimental factor could not be ruled out. The cohort was sequenced for TCR beta chains only, and without alpha or paired-chain data the features that could be detected were limited. The presence/absence analyses assumed that sequencing depth was roughly uniform across donors, and that assumption may not be true. The study gave a list of about 160 TCR beta chains associated with cytomegalovirus.

In total, 666 healthy bone marrow donors made up the cohort. At the time of sampling, every cohort member was nominally healthy, though immune exposures that went unrecorded were likely present. The donor tested CMV seropositive, placing the donor among the 250 to 300 seropositive members of the cohort. A peripheral blood sample was provided by each donor, and peripheral blood mononuclear cells were used for TCR beta sequencing. Genomic DNA extraction from the blood cell samples was performed with the Qiagen DNeasy Blood Extraction Kit. Libraries were made using the immunoSEQ multiplex PCR assay. For the multiplex PCR, a mixture combining 60 forward primers for TCR Vbeta segments and 13 reverse primers for TCR Jbeta segments was used. The CDR3 region of rearranged TCR beta genes was amplified from genomic DNA by a multiplex PCR assay. On the Illumina HiSeq System, the amplified TCR beta libraries were sequenced as 87-base-pair reads. The original pipeline was this. Across the 500 to 700 repertoires, a later analysis counted some 80 million unique TCR beta chains, 9.5 million to 13 million of which were shared by at least two donors. To remove PCR and sequencing errors, raw reads were error-corrected and collapsed into unique sequences using a nearest-neighbor algorithm that merged closely related sequences. CDR3 sequences were aligned to IMGT reference sequences to assign V, D and J gene segments. For a sequence to be retained, a match of at least six nucleotides was required to both a V gene segment and a J gene segment. Rearrangements were called productive when the CDR3 lacked stop codons and stayed in frame with V and J; all others were non-productive. Following IMGT convention, CDR3 was defined as the stretch from the second conserved V-encoded cysteine to the conserved J-encoded phenylalanine. The earlier analysis of 500 to 600 of the donors excluded sequences that lacked an unambiguous match to a single V gene segment. An earlier analysis of 587 of the donors classified V segments as functional when productive rearrangements were above 56.7% and as segregating when the standard deviation between donors was above 5%. A statistical classification framework was developed to diagnose cytomegalovirus status using the catalog of TCR beta chain sequences. In a later analysis, V and J genes were assigned by comparing TCR nucleotide sequences against IMGT/GENE-DB human TR gene sequences. A later analysis assigned CDR3 sequences and most-parsimonious VDJ recombination scenarios with the TCRdist pipeline. In a later analysis, each TCR beta chain was defined by its CDR3 amino acid sequence together with its V-gene family, and reads without a unique V-gene family were excluded. A later analysis removed several hundred highly shared, low-generation-probability nucleotide sequences to deal with suspected cross-contamination and a sequencing artifact. For each public chain, a later analysis derived a clonal expansion index from normalized ranks of inferred template counts within each repertoire. Generation probabilities in a later analysis came from a VDJ recombination model fitted to out-of-frame rearrangements, and those results were checked against IGoR. A later analysis scored TCR-TCR, TCR-HLA and TCR-CMV co-occurrence with hypergeometric tests, applying a repertoire-size bias correction to TCR pairs. To estimate false discovery rates, a later analysis permuted the HLA or CMV assignments 20 times. A later analysis grouped co-occurring TCRs with DBSCAN, adding TCRdist sequence similarity when clustering within HLA-allele-positive subsets. Repertoires with fewer than 30,000 or more than 120,000 public chains, plus five repertoires with anomalous nucleotide sharing, were excluded from co-occurrence clustering. The clones in this table, taken by TCRdb from immuneACCESS, are in-frame only. Not every clone is retained; where verified, under half of the shortfall comes from an unresolved V gene, and the cause of the rest is unknown. V and J calls plus clone size are reproduced from that table; the DNA served to infer D and trimming. This sample comprises around 160,000 clones, 65% to 70% of them detected only once. Of the sample, 4.5% is held by the ten largest clones.

V is cut by 1 base and J by 3 bases, and the space between the germline ends is 9 bases. Looking up the germline V gene yields CDR1 WSHSY and CDR2 SAAADI. Its CDR3 holds 15 amino acids, cysteine through phenylalanine. CDR3 DNA only is kept here, 45 bases in frame from base 1. The receptor was derived from a woman between 18 and 29 years old in good health and CMV-seropositive. The chain is encoded by TRBV10-2 joined to TRBJ1-4, with the D gene call left open. Material for sequencing was PBMCs. The CDR3 here reads CASSEFGGPNEKLFF. The sequenced DNA is TGCGCCAGCAGTGAGTTTGGCGGGCCTAATGAAAAACTGTTTTTT.